Shown below are 23 T cell receptor beta chains from a single sample sequenced in a study of blood T cell repertoires in COVID-19. The data were produced by immunoSEQ multiplex PCR, yet TCRdb's version contains in-frame clones alone and is incomplete. The data contain 20,000 to 25,000 clones, 90% of them singletons. Sample: peripheral blood. These receptors came from a man between 70 and 80 years old with acute or convalescent COVID-19.

This chain links TRBV5-1 with TRBJ1-2, with a weak D call TRBD1 (6 bases). Per germline, CDR1 SGHRS and CDR2 YFSETQ. This CDR3 spans 15 amino acids. Trimming took off 0 bases at V and 5 bases at J, with 14 bases between the two ends. The DNA for the CDR3 is TGCGCCAGCAGCTTGGCGGCAGGGGAGCTTTATGGCTACACCTTC. This translates into CASSLAAGELYGYTF.

The chain joins TRBV28 to TRBJ1-6, with TRBD1 matching 9 bases. Unmatched junction bases numbered 7, after V lost 3 bases and J lost 10 bases. The CDR3 runs 15 residues. CDR1 is MDHEN, CDR2 SYDVKM, per germline. CDR3 bases: TGTGCCAGCAGTTTCTACAGGGGGCTGAGCTCACCCCTCCACTTT. Protein: CASSFYRGLSSPLHF.

In its sample, this clone was seen a few times. This chain uses TRBV9 with TRBJ2-2; D might be TRBD1 (6 bases). The CDR3 sequence is 15 residues long. The germline gives CDR1 SGDLS, CDR2 YYNGEE. V lost 3 bases, J lost 5 bases, and 14 bases lay in between. CDR3 bases: TGTGCCAGCAGCGAAAACAGGGTAGGAACCGGGGAGCTGTTTTTT. It is translated as CASSENRVGTGELFF.

This clone was detected only a few times. The chain couples TRBV3-1 (or the pseudogene TRBV3-2) to TRBJ2-2; D might be TRBD1 (5 bases). V lost 5 bases to trimming and J lost 3 bases, with 10 bases between them. CDR1 is LGHDT, CDR2 YNNKEL, per germline (reference sequence). This CDR3 is built from 14 residues. The CDR3 loop is CASSEGHYTGELFF. The CDR3 coding sequence is TGTGCCAGCAGCGAAGGACACTACACCGGGGAGCTGTTTTTT.

The chain has TRBV10-3 and TRBJ2-2; 9 bases align to TRBD1. The CDR3 runs 15 residues. Per germline, CDR1 ENHRY and CDR2 SYGVKD. The ends lost 4 bases at V and 4 bases at J; junction bases unmatched: 4. The CDR3: CAISAGQGGTGELFF. CDR3 nucleotides: TGTGCCATCAGTGCGGGACAGGGAGGCACCGGGGAGCTGTTTTTT.

The chain is built from TRBV11-1 and TRBJ2-7; weak D call: TRBD2 (6 bases). The CDR3 runs 16 residues. Germline V gene sequence: CDR1 SGHAT, CDR2 FQDESV (reference sequence). Trimming removed 3 bases from V and 2 bases from J, with 17 bases in between. In DNA form, the CDR3 reads TGTGCCAGCAGCTTTACGCTTAACGCGGGGACCTACGAGCAGTACTTC. This sequence encodes CASSFTLNAGTYEQYF.

A single count supports this clone. The V gene is TRBV7-2, the J gene TRBJ2-7; 8 bases match TRBD2. This CDR3 spans 14 amino acids. CDR1 and CDR2 (germline): SGHTA, FQGNSA. V shed 5 bases and J 2 bases; nucleotides not matched to a gene: 5. This CDR3 reads CASSITGGPYEQYF. The CDR3 bases are TGTGCCAGCAGCATAACGGGGGGGCCCTACGAGCAGTACTTC.

This chain connects TRBV13 to TRBJ1-2, with D tentatively TRBD1 (6 bases). The germline V gene has CDR1 PRHDT and CDR2 FYEKMQ (reference sequence). V was clipped by 2 bases and J by 4 bases, with 14 bases between them. The CDR3 runs to 15 residues. This chain's CDR3 is CASSLSRGAGYGYTF. The CDR3, as DNA: TGTGCCAGCAGCTTATCTCGGGGGGCCGGCTATGGCTACACCTTC.

This clone has a handful of counts. The chain uses TRBV11-2 and TRBJ1-4; possibly TRBD1 for D (6 bases). Trimming removed 1 base from V and 4 bases from J, with 16 bases in between. CDR1 is SGHAT, CDR2 FQNNGV, per germline. CDR3 length equals 17 residues. The CDR3 nucleotides read TGTGCCAGCAGCTTAGGGGCCTCGACAGGACTTAATGAAAAACTGTTTTTT. Translating it yields CASSLGASTGLNEKLFF. The variable domain in full, with the rest retrieved from reference TRBV11-2 and TRBJ1-4, is EAGVAQSPRYKIIEKRQSVAFWCNPISGHATLYWYQQILGQGPKLLIQFQNNGVVDDSQLPKDRFSAERLKGVDSTLKIQPAKLEDSAVYLCASSLGASTGLNEKLFFGSGTQLSVL.

The J gene is TRBJ2-1, the V gene TRBV4-3; weak D call: TRBD2 (5 bases). In germline, CDR1 is LGHNA, CDR2 YSLEER. This CDR3 is built from 15 residues. V dropped 1 base and J dropped 0 bases, with 7 bases sitting between them. DNA of the CDR3: TGCGCCAGCAGCCAAGGGCTAGCCTCCTACAATGAGCAGTTCTTC. It specifies CASSQGLASYNEQFF.

The chain uses TRBV7-2 and TRBJ2-7, with 9 bases lining up with TRBD1. This CDR3 has 15 residues. Trimming cost V 4 bases and J 5 bases; bases outside gene matches: 9. The germline V gene has CDR1 SGHTA and CDR2 FQGNSA. As DNA, the CDR3 is TGTGCCAGCAGCTGGGGGACAGGGCCTGGCCACGAGCAGTACTTC. This translates into CASSWGTGPGHEQYF. Full variable domain (missing parts from reference TRBV7-2 and TRBJ2-7): GAGVSQSPSNKVTEKGKDVELRCDPISGHTALYWYRQSLGQGLEFLIYFQGNSAPDKSGLPSDRFSAERTGGSVSTLTIQRTQQEDSAVYLCASSWGTGPGHEQYFGPGTRLTVT.

V is TRBV3-1 (or the pseudogene TRBV3-2) and J is TRBJ2-2; D not certain. The CDR3 loop spans 16 amino acids. CDR1 and CDR2 from the germline V gene are LGHDT and YNNKEL (reference sequence). Trimming shortened V by 5 bases and J by 3 bases, and 16 bases separated the two germline ends. The CDR3, as DNA: TGTGCCAGCAGCTACTCCTTCTCGTCCCACACCGGGGAGCTGTTTTTT. This codes for CASSYSFSSHTGELFF.

This chain joins TRBV7-2 and TRBJ2-1, with D perhaps TRBD1 (6 bases). From germline, CDR1 is SGHTA and CDR2 FQGNSA. The CDR3 is made up of 19 amino acids. With 1 base removed from V and 2 bases from J, the gap between germline ends came to 21 bases. CDR3 sequence reads: CASSLGGPWGRQAYNEQFF. CDR3 nucleotide sequence: TGTGCCAGCAGCTTAGGGGGGCCATGGGGGCGGCAAGCCTACAATGAGCAGTTCTTC.

CDR3 loop: CASKGATPNEKLFF. CDR3 DNA: TGTGCCAGCAAGGGGGCTACACCAAATGAAAAACTGTTTTTT. V and J are TRBV28 and TRBJ1-4, with 7 bases that match TRBD1. Germline V CDR1 and CDR2: MDHEN, SYDVKM. V lost 7 bases, J lost 5 bases, and 7 bases stayed unmatched. This CDR3 spans 14 amino acids.

The CDR3 DNA is TGTGCCAGCAGCGCCCATCAGACAGGGTACTATGAGCAGTTCTTC. Translating gives CASSAHQTGYYEQFF. The rearrangement links TRBV9 to TRBJ2-1; 7 nucleotides agree with TRBD1. The V and J ends lost 3 bases and 8 bases, in that order; junction bases with no gene match: 11. The CDR3 totals 15 residues. Germline lookup yields CDR1 SGDLS and CDR2 YYNGEE. The full variable domain, with the rest looked up from reference TRBV9 and TRBJ2-1, is DSGVTQTPKHLITATGQRVTLRCSPRSGDLSVYWYQQSLDQGLQFLIQYYNGEERAKGNILERFSAQQFPDLHSELNLSSLELGDSALYFCASSAHQTGYYEQFFGPGTRLTVL.

The chain combines TRBV6-6 with TRBJ1-6; tentatively, D is TRBD1 (6 bases). The CDR3 totals 16 residues. Germline V gives CDR1 MNHNY, CDR2 SVGAGI (reference sequence). The V end lost 7 bases, the J end lost 0 bases, and 13 bases lay between the germline ends. The CDR3 nucleotides read TGTGCCAGCAAAGCTCAGGGGAGCTCCTATAATTCACCCCTCCACTTT. This sequence encodes CASKAQGSSYNSPLHF.

This chain links TRBV2 with TRBJ1-3, with D unclear. The ends were cut back, 5 bases at V and 0 bases at J, with 14 bases in the middle. There are 16 residues in the CDR3. The V gene's germline CDR1 is SNHLY and CDR2 FYNNEI. CDR3 bases: TGTGCCAGCAGTTCCGAAAGCCTCAACTCTGGAAACACCATATATTTT. It codes for CASSSESLNSGNTIYF.

This chain links TRBV3-1 (or the pseudogene TRBV3-2) with TRBJ2-2; maybe TRBD2 (6 bases). Per the germline V gene, CDR1 is LGHDT and CDR2 is YNNKEL (reference sequence). Between the trimmed V and J ends, which lost 4 bases and 0 bases, there was a span of 15 bases. The CDR3 is 17 amino acids. The CDR3 region has the DNA TGTGCCAGCAGCCGCGGAATGGGGGGACCGAACACCGGGGAGCTGTTTTTT. Residues: CASSRGMGGPNTGELFF.

V gene TRBV5-1 combines with J gene TRBJ2-7; TRBD1 matches 8 bases. The J segment lost 2 bases and the V segment lost 5 bases, leaving 9 bases of the junction unmatched. There are 15 residues in the CDR3. Germline V lookup: CDR1 SGHRS, CDR2 YFSETQ. Here the CDR3 DNA reads TGCGCCAGCAGTACAGGACAGGGACGAGCCTACGAGCAGTACTTC. This sequence encodes CASSTGQGRAYEQYF.

CDR3 sequence (DNA): TGTGCCAGCTCACCGAAGGACAGGGGGAACACTGAAGCTTTCTTT. Encoded protein: CASSPKDRGNTEAFF. The rearrangement joins TRBV18 to TRBJ1-1; 9 bases fit TRBD1. Trimming removed 3 bases from V and 1 base from J; junction bases left unmatched: 3. The CDR3 runs to 15 residues. Looked up from germline, CDR1 is KGHSH and CDR2 is LQKENI. The entire variable domain, with the rest obtained from reference TRBV18 and TRBJ1-1, is as follows: NAGVMQNPRHLVRRRGQEARLRCSPMKGHSHVYWYRQLPEEGLKFMVYLQKENIIDESGMPKERFSAEFPKEGPSILRIQQVVRGDSAAYFCASSPKDRGNTEAFFGQGTRLTVV.

The rearrangement links TRBV4-1 to TRBJ1-2; TRBD1 matches at 8 bases. J gave up 5 bases and V 1 base, and 12 bases lay outside the gene matches. The germline CDR1 and CDR2 sequences are MGHRA and YSYEKL. The CDR3 sequence is 17 residues long. This CDR3 is CASSQGLSDRGVYGYTF. In nucleotides, the CDR3 is TGCGCCAGCAGCCAAGGTCTCTCCGACAGGGGAGTTTATGGCTACACCTTC.

The rearrangement links TRBV15 to TRBJ1-1; TRBD1 is a possible D gene (6 bases). The germline V gene encodes CDR1 LNHNV and CDR2 YYDKDF (reference sequence). The CDR3 totals 15 residues. V was clipped by 2 bases and J by 0 bases, with 10 bases between them. The CDR3 loop is CATSRQGIMNTEAFF. The CDR3 nucleotides are TGTGCCACCAGCAGACAGGGGATAATGAACACTGAAGCTTTCTTT.

The J gene is TRBJ1-1, the V gene TRBV5-1; D is unresolved. Trimming stripped 0 bases from V and 3 bases from J, with 6 bases between. The CDR3 covers 13 residues. Germline lookup yields CDR1 SGHRS and CDR2 YFSETQ. In DNA form, the CDR3 reads TGCGCCAGCAGCTTGGACAGCCACACTGAAGCTTTCTTT. This encodes CASSLDSHTEAFF.